The clone carrying this T cell receptor (beta chain) was seen at least ten times. CDR1 is MNHEY, CDR2 SVGEGT, per germline. Trimming removed 5 bases from V and 7 bases from J; junction bases left unmatched: 4. The CDR3 runs to 12 residues. The data derive from a study of Graves' ophthalmopathy and Graves' hyperthyroidism. Amplification of the TCR beta CDR3 regions used RNA transcripts (as template). Following a first-round RT-PCR that used HTBI primers, a second-round multiplex PCR was carried out. TCRdb called the multiplex PCR reads again in MiXCR, with one record for every CDR3 protein. The profile shows about 700,000 distinct CDR3 sequences, about 38% of them singletons.

The rearrangement joins TRBV6-2 or TRBV6-3 to TRBJ1-1, with 7 positions matching TRBD1. Input material: peripheral blood. The receptor's source is an adult man with Graves' ophthalmopathy. The CDR3 loop is CASSIPGGEAFF. CDR3 nucleotides: TGTGCCAGCAGTATTCCAGGGGGTGAAGCTTTCTTT.